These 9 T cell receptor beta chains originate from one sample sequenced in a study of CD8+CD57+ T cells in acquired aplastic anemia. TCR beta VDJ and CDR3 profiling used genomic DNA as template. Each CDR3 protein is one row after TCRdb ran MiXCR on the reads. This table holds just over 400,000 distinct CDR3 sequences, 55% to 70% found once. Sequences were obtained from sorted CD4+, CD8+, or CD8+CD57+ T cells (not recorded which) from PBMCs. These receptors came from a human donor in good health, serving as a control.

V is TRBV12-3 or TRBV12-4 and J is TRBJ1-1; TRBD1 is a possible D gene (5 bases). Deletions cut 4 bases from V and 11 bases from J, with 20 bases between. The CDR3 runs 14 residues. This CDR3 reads CASSSSGVTGTAFF. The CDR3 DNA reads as TGTGCCAGCAGTTCGTCGGGGGTAACCGGGACGGCTTTCTTT.

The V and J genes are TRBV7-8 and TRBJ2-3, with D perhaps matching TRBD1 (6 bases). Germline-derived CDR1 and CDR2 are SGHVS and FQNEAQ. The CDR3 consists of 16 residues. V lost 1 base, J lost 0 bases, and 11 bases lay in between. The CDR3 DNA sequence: TGTGCCAGCAGCTTAGGTCAGGGGTGGAGCACAGATACGCAGTATTTT. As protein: CASSLGQGWSTDTQYF. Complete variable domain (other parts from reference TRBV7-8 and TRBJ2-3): GAGVSQSPRYKVAKRGQDVALRCDPISGHVSLFWYQQALGQGPEFLTYFQNEAQLDKSGLPSDRFFAERPEGSVSTLKIQRTQQEDSAVYLCASSLGQGWSTDTQYFGPGTRLTVL.

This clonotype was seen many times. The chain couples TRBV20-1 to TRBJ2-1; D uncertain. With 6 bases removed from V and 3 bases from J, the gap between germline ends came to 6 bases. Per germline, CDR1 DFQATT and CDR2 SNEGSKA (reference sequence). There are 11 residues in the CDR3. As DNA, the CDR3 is TGCAGTGCCGGCAGCTACAATGAGCAGTTCTTC. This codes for CSAGSYNEQFF.

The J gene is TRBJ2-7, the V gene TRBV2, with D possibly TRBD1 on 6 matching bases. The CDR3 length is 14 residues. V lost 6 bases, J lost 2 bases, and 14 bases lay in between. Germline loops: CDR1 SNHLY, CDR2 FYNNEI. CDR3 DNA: TGTGCCAGCAGATATCGGGACATCGCCTACGAGCAGTACTTC. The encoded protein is CASRYRDIAYEQYF.

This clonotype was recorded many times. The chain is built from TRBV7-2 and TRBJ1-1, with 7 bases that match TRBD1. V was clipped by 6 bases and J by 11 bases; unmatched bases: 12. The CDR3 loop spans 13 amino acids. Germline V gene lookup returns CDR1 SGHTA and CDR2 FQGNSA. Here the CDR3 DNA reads TGTGCCAGCAGTAATCGGGACAGCCTAGTGGCTTTCTTT. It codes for CASSNRDSLVAFF.

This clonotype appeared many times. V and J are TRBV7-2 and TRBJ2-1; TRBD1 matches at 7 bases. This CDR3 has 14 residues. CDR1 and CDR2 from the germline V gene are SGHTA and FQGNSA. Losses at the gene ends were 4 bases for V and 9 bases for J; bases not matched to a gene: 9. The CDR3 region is CASSSLDRVGEQFF. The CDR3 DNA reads TGTGCCAGCAGCTCCCTTGACAGGGTAGGTGAGCAGTTCTTC.

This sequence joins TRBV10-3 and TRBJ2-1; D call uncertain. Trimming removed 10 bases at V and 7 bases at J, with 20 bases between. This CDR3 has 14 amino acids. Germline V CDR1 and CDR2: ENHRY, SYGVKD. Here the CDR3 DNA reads TGTGCCAGCAGCTCCCCGCCCACAGTTAATGAGCAGTTCTTC. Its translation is CASSSPPTVNEQFF.

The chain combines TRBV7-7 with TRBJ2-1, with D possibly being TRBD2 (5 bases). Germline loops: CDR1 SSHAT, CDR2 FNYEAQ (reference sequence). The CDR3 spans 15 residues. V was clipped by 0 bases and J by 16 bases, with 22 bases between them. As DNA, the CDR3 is TGTGCCAGCAGCTTAGCCGGAGAGGGCGAGCAGTACTTCTTCTTC. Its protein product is CASSLAGEGEQYFFF. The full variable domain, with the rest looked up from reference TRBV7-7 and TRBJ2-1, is GAGVSQSPRYKVTKRGQDVTLRCDPISSHATLYWYQQALGQGPEFLTYFNYEAQPDKSGLPSDRFSAERPEGSISTLTIQRTEQRDSAMYRCASSLAGEGEQYFFFGPGTRLTVL.

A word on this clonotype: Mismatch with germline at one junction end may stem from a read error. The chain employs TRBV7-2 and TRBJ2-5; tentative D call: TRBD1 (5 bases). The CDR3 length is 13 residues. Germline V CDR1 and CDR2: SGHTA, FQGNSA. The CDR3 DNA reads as TGTGCTAGCAGCTTAGCAAACGTAGAGACAGAGTACTTC. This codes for CASSLANVETEYF.